The 10 T cell receptor beta chains given below trace back to one sample, sequenced in a study of blood T cells in healthy people across ages. For the second PCR, which ran for about 7 to 12 cycles, a sample-barcoded 5' primer and a J-beta primer mix were used. TCRdb redid the calling of the 5' RACE reads with MiXCR, one entry per CDR3 protein. The profile covers fewer than 900,000 distinct CDR3 sequences, with roughly 47% appearing a single time and approximately 22% taken by the ten largest. The sample was blood. Every receptor here comes from a woman between 55 and 75 years old in good health.

A word on this clonotype: A single base separates this from a much larger clone, so it may be a read error. The rearrangement links TRBV6-1 to TRBJ2-2; no reliable D call. Trimming stripped 2 bases from V and 4 bases from J, with 2 bases between. Germline loops: CDR1 MNHNS, CDR2 SASEGT. The length of the CDR3 is 12 residues. This CDR3 reads CASSEFTGELFF. CDR3 coding DNA: TGTGCCAGCAGTGAATTCACCGGGGAGCTGTTTTTT.

This clonotype occurred a few times. The rearrangement uses TRBV7-2 and TRBJ1-1; D might be TRBD1 (5 bases). The ends were cut back, 5 bases at V and 3 bases at J, with 10 bases in the middle. Germline CDR1 is SGHTA and CDR2 is FQGNSA. This CDR3 region has 13 residues. CDR3 DNA sequence: TGTGCCAGCAGCCCACAGGTCGACACTGAAGCTTTCTTT. Its protein product is CASSPQVDTEAFF.

This rearrangement joins TRBV7-2 to TRBJ2-5; 9 bases are shared with TRBD2. Per germline, CDR1 SGHTA and CDR2 FQGNSA. The V and J ends lost 5 bases and 5 bases, in that order; junction bases with no gene match: 6. The CDR3 consists of 14 residues. CDR3 in DNA: TGTGCCAGCAGCCCCAAGCGGGAGGTCGAGACCCAGTACTTC. Protein sequence: CASSPKREVETQYF.

V is TRBV29-1 and J is TRBJ2-1, with TRBD1 matching over 10 bases. The J segment lost 1 base and the V segment lost 4 bases, leaving 4 bases of the junction unmatched. Per the germline V gene, CDR1 is SQVTM and CDR2 is ANQGSEA. CDR3 length equals 15 residues. The CDR3 nucleotides are TGCAGCGTTGCGTCGGACAGGGGGTCCTACAATGAGCAGTTCTTC. Its protein is CSVASDRGSYNEQFF.

The chain joins TRBV20-1 to TRBJ2-7; D gene uncertain. V was clipped by 6 bases and J by 3 bases, with 12 bases between them. This CDR3 has 12 residues. The germline CDR1 and CDR2 sequences are DFQATT and SNEGSKA (reference sequence). DNA for the CDR3: TGCAGTGCCCTCCTGTTGGGCTACGAGCAGTACTTC. Protein product: CSALLLGYEQYF.

This clonotype was observed at least ten times. The rearrangement joins TRBV10-3 to TRBJ2-7; D is uncertain. CDR3 length: 12 amino acids. Germline CDR1 ENHRY, CDR2 SYGVKD. V gave up 2 bases and J gave up 5 bases, with 7 bases separating them. In DNA form, the CDR3 reads TGTGCCATCAGTGAGCGAGGAAACGAGCAGTACTTC. Its protein is CAISERGNEQYF.

This clonotype was seen at least ten times. The CDR3 sequence: CASSVRDRGYEQYF. The CDR3 DNA reads as TGTGCCAGCAGTGTTCGAGACAGGGGATACGAGCAGTACTTC. The chain uses TRBV25-1 and TRBJ2-7, with 8 bases fitting TRBD1. The CDR3 runs to 14 residues. Germline CDR1 is MGHDK and CDR2 is SYGVNS. Losses at the gene ends were 4 bases for V and 4 bases for J; bases not matched to a gene: 6.

This clonotype was seen at least ten times. The V gene is TRBV5-1, the J gene TRBJ2-1; TRBD2 aligns across 12 bases. The CDR3 is 15 residues long. V gave up 4 bases and J gave up 5 bases; unmatched junction bases: 4. From germline, CDR1 is SGHRS and CDR2 YFSETQ. As DNA, the CDR3 is TGCGCCAGCAGCCCTCTAGCGGGGGGGAACAATGAGCAGTTCTTC. This translates into CASSPLAGGNNEQFF. The full variable domain, in which reference TRBV5-1 and TRBJ2-1 provide the parts outside the CDR3, is KAGVTQTPRYLIKTRGQQVTLSCSPISGHRSVSWYQQTPGQGLQFLFEYFSETQRNKGNFPGRFSGRQFSNSRSEMNVSTLELGDSALYLCASSPLAGGNNEQFFGPGTRLTVL.

The chain uses TRBV7-2 and TRBJ1-5; D not resolved. V was trimmed by 5 bases and J by 5 bases, leaving 16 bases between them. The CDR3 length is 15 residues. Per the germline V gene, CDR1 is SGHTA and CDR2 is FQGNSA. CDR3 protein: CASSPRSFVDQPQHF. The CDR3 DNA sequence: TGTGCCAGCAGCCCCCGATCATTTGTCGATCAGCCCCAGCATTTT.

For this clonotype: An end of the junction differs from the germline gene, which may be a read error. The genes are TRBV6-5 and TRBJ2-5; a weak D match, TRBD2 (6 bases). Judging by the DNA end, TRBJ2-1 fits better; the J call may be wrong. The V gene's germline CDR1 is MNHEY and CDR2 SVGAGI. The CDR3 runs to 15 residues. The CDR3, as DNA: TGTGCCGGCAGTGATCGGGGGTCGTACCAAGAGACCCAGTTCTTC. Translating it yields CAGSDRGSYQETQFF.